This entry describes one TCR beta chain. The data were obtained in a study of blood T cell repertoires in COVID-19. Turning to the study itself: Material from acute and convalescent COVID-19 was sourced from the United States, Italy and Spain.

As originally analysed: Nucleated cell number was recorded as an estimate derived from reference gene primer amplification. Measured with immunoSEQ multiplex PCR; TCRdb has only the in-frame clones, and not every one. V, J and clone size derive from that table, while D and trimming were established from the DNA sequence. The table records about 400,000 clones, roughly 89% of them present only once. CDR1 and CDR2 from the germline V gene are MNHEY and SVGAGI. This CDR3 region has 14 residues. J gave up 3 bases and V 2 bases, and 3 bases lay outside the gene matches. Cohort placement rested on clinical history that participants reported themselves.

Sequencing input: PBMCs or T cells enriched from blood (not recorded which). The source of this sequence is a woman in her thirties who had recovered from COVID-19. This chain uses TRBV6-5 with TRBJ1-1; 7 bases fit TRBD1. CDR3 nucleotide sequence: TGTGCCAGCAGTTACGGGCAGGGGGACACTGAAGCTTTCTTT. Translated: CASSYGQGDTEAFF.